These 3 T cell receptor beta chains were sequenced from one sample in a study of blood T cell repertoires in COVID-19. Clones were sequenced by immunoSEQ multiplex PCR, and TCRdb holds only the in-frame ones, with some missing. The data contain approximately 300,000 clones, 75% to 95% of them seen just once; the ten biggest clones take up more than 6%. Material: peripheral blood. Receptors were obtained from a woman in her twenties or thirties with COVID-19, enrolled during active disease.

The chain is built from TRBV7-2 and TRBJ2-1; TRBD2 might be the D (5 bases). Trimming removed 5 bases from V and 6 bases from J, with 14 bases in between. Germline V gives CDR1 SGHTA, CDR2 FQGNSA. The CDR3 length is 14 residues. CDR3 in amino acids: CASSPRPGSNEQFF. The CDR3 DNA is TGTGCCAGCAGCCCCCGACCGGGGTCCAATGAGCAGTTCTTC.

J is TRBJ1-2 and V is TRBV7-9; D possibly corresponds to TRBD1 (6 bases). V was cut by 5 bases and J by 8 bases, with 21 bases left in between. There are 15 residues in the CDR3. Germline lookup yields CDR1 SEHNR and CDR2 FQNEAQ (reference sequence). Here the CDR3 DNA reads TGTGCCAGCAGCGGACAGAACCCTGCACGCGGAGGCTACACCTTC. It encodes CASSGQNPARGGYTF.

The chain employs TRBV7-9 and TRBJ1-2; 10 bases are a match to TRBD1. Germline-derived CDR1 and CDR2 are SEHNR and FQNEAQ (reference sequence). The CDR3 length is 15 residues. Unmatched junction bases numbered 2, after V lost 0 bases and J lost 4 bases. CDR3 nucleotide sequence: TGTGCCAGCAGCTTAGCGGGACAGGGGCTCTATGGCTACACCTTC. Translating gives CASSLAGQGLYGYTF.